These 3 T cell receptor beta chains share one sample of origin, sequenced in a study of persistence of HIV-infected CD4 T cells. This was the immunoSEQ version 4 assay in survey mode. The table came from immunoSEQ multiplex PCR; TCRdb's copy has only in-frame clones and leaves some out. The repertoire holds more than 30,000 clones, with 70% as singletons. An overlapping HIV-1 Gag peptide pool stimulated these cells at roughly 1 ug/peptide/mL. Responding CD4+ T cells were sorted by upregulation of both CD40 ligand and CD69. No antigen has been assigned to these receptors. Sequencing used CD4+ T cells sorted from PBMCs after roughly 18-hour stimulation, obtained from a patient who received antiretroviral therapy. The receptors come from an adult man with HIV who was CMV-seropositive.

In DNA form, the CDR3 reads TGTGCCACCAGAGGCACAGCGGGTGGCTACACCTTC. Its translation is CATRGTAGGYTF. This rearrangement joins TRBV24-1 to TRBJ1-2; D is unclear. V lost 7 bases, J lost 7 bases, and 12 bases lay in between. This CDR3 contains 12 residues. CDR1 KGHDR and CDR2 SFDVKD come from the germline V gene.

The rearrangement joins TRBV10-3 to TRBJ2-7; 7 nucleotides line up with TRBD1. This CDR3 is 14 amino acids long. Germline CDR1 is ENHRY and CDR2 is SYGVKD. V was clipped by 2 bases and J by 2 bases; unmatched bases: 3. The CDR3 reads CAISEGQVAYEQYF. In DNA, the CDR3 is TGTGCCATCAGTGAGGGACAGGTAGCCTACGAGCAGTACTTC.

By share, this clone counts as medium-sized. In nucleotides, the CDR3 is TGCAGCGTTGCGAGGGAACAGGGCTACGAGCAGTACTTC. It translates to CSVAREQGYEQYF. This chain connects TRBV29-1 to TRBJ2-7; a weak D match, TRBD1 (6 bases). V was clipped by 4 bases and J by 3 bases, with 13 bases between them. The germline CDR1 and CDR2 sequences are SQVTM and ANQGSEA. This CDR3 has 13 residues.